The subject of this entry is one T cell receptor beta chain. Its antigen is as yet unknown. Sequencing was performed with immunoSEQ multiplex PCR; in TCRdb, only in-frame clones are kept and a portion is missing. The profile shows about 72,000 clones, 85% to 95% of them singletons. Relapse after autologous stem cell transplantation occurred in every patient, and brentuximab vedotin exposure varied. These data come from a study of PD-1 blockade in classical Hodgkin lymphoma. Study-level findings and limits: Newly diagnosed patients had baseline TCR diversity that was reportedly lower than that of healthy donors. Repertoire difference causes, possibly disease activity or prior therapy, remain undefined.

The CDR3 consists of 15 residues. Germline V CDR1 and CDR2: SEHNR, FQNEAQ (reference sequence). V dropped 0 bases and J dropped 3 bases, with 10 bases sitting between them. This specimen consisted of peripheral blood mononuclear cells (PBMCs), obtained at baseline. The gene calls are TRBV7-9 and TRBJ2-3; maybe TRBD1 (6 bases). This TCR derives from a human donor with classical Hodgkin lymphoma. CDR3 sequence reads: CASSLAGTQTDTQYF. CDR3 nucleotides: TGTGCCAGCAGCTTAGCCGGGACACAGACAGATACGCAGTATTTT.